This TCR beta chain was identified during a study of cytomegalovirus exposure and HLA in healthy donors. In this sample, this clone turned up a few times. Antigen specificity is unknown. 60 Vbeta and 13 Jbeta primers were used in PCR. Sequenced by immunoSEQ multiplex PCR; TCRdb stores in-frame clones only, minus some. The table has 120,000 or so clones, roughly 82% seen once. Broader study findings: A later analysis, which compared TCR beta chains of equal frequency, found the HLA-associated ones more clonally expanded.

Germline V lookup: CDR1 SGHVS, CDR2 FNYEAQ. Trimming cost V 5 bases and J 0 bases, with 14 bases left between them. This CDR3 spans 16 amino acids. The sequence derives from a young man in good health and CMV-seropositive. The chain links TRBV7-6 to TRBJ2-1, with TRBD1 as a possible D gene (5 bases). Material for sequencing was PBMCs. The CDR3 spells CASSMSGISSYNEQFF. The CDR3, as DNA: TGTGCCAGCAGCATGTCAGGGATTAGCTCCTACAATGAGCAGTTCTTC.